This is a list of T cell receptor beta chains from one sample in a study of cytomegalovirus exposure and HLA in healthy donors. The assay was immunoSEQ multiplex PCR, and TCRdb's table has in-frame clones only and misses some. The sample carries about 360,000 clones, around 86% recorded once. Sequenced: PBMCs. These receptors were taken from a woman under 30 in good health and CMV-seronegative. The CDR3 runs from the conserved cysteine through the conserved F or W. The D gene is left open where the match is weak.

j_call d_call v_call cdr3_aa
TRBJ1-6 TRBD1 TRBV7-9 CASSDTTGGNSPLHF
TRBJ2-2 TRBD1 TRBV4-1 CASSWTGTNTGELFF
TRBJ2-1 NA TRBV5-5 CASSLVGQFF
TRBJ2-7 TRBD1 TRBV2 CASSGRTGPYEQYF
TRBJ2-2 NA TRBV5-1 CASSLVADRELFF
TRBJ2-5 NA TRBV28 CASTPGGGRGVETQYF
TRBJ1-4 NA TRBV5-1 CASSLVPRGDEKLFF
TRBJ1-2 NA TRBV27 CASSAFAGRGNYGYTF
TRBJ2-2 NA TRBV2 CASSAQGSTGELFF
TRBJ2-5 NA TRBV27 CASRGGETQYF
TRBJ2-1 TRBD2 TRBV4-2 CASSQISTREGYNEQFF
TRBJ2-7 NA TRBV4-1 CASSPRGGGSYEQYF
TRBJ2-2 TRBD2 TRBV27 CASNPLAGGNTGELFF
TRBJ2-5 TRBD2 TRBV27 CASSLSITGLAGQETQYF
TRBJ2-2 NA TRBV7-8 CASSLRQPTNTGELFF
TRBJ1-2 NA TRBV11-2 CASSLRSTSDYTF
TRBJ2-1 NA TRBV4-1 CASSQDLTDTYNEQFF
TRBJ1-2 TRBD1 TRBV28 CASSLSPMDRFYGYTF
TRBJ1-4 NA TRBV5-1 CASTLGARDEKLFF
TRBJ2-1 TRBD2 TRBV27 CASSLGTSGGAYNEQFF
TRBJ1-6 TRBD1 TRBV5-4 CASSLTWDRGYNSPLHF
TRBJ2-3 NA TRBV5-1 CASSLFGRATDTQYF
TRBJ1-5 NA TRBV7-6 CASSEGVSNQPQHF
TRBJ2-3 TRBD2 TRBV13 CASSSGLAGARTDTQYF
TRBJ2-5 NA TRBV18 CASSPPSTRETQYF
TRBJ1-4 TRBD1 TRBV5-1 CASSATGGWGEKLFF
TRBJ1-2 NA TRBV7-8 CASSSHTPTGGVYGYTF
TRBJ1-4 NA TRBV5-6 CASSFWGAATNEKLFF
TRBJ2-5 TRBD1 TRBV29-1 CSVQKGAGRETQYF
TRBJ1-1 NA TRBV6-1 CASSIRGDQAFF
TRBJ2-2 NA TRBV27 CASSFGRTGELFF
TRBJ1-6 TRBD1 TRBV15 CATSRDRVTQGSSYNSPLHF
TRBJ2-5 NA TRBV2 CASSISVRQETQYF
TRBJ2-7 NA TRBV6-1 CASRKAGGGEQYF
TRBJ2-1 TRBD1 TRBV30 CAWSRAGQGVYNEQFF
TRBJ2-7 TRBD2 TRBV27 CASSLSGGAPNEQYF
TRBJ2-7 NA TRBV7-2 CASSSSSYEQYF
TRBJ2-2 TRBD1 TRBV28 CASSLRTGAILTGELFF
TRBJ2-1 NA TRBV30 CACTGQGNEQFF
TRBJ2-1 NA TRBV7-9 CASSLPGESEQFF
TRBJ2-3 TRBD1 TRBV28 CASRRNRGHQDTQYF
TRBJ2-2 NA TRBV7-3 CASSLMAGGAGELFF
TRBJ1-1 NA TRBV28 CASRRGGLNTEAFF
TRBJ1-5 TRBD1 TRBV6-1 CASSVGQNQPQHF
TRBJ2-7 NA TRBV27 CASSLSGKTYEQYF
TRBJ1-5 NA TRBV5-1 CASSLESSNQPQHF
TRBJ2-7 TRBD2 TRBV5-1 CASSLHERGLGDEQYF
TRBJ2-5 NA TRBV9 CASSVGASRQETQYF
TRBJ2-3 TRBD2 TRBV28 CASSQPGGPGGLDTQYF
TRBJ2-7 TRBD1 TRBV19 CASSSGTGGSYEQYF
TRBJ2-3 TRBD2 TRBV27 CANNHSGGGGGDTQYF
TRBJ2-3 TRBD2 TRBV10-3 CAISEKASGRVGTDTQYF
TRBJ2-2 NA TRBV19 CASTQEGPGTGELFF
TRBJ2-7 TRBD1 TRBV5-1 CASSLGTGMSYEQYF
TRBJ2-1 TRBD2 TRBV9 CASSPRGTSGIDNEQFF
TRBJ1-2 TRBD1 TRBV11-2 CASSTRDRAPNYGYTF
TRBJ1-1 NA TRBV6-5 CASSYSMGGAPEAFF
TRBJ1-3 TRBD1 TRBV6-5 CASSYLGQGSGNTIYF
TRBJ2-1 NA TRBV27 CASSLSIVTAYNEQFF